This TCR beta chain was recovered during a study of response to subunit inactivated influenza vaccine. Each CDR3 protein is one row after TCRdb ran MiXCR on the RT-PCR reads. The sample shows roughly 190,000 distinct CDR3 sequences, 9.5% to 15% of them seen only once. The germline V and J ends were trimmed by 4 bases and 10 bases, with 11 bases remaining between them. This CDR3 spans 11 amino acids. Germline V gene sequence: CDR1 SGHRS, CDR2 YFSETQ. These data are also associated with another study on T cells expressing NK-cell markers. Per that study: The authors made TCR beta cDNA libraries by 5'RACE template switching. This switching added a universal primer site and UMIs.

The source of this sequence is a man in his fifties who received an inactivated influenza vaccine. The gene calls are TRBV5-1 and TRBJ1-2, with D possibly TRBD1 on 5 matching bases. Sequenced material: CD8+ T cells sorted from PBMCs, taken less than 13 days after vaccination. The CDR3 here is CASSHDSIYTF. CDR3 coding DNA: TGCGCCAGCAGCCACGACAGTATCTACACCTTC.